The TCR beta chain under discussion was sequenced for a study of regulatory T cells in long-lasting Graves disease. Study in general: Graves' patients with a new diagnosis had received antithyroid drugs under 3 months. Overall study findings and caveats: It was possible that the small sample size reduced accuracy. The persistent group shared 2,700 or so public clonotypes, more than the 950 to 1,000 shared by new patients. Favoring TRBV28, TRBJ1-2 and TRBJ2-5 was a feature seen in persistent disease.

TCR beta libraries were built with iRepertoire HTBI primers and Arm-PCR of CDR3 regions. MiXCR was run by TCRdb on the multiplex PCR reads, yielding one entry per CDR3 protein. The table lists 250,000 or so distinct CDR3 sequences, 20% to 25% of them singletons, with about 15% in the top ten. The time point is: newly diagnosed GD, antithyroid drugs for less than 3 months. RNA from PBMCs was the source of the TCR library. This clonotype was seen at least ten times. Its antigen is unknown. Between the trimmed V and J ends, which lost 7 bases and 3 bases, there was a span of 13 bases. CDR3 length: 13 amino acids. Germline lookup yields CDR1 MDHEN and CDR2 SYDVKM.

This TCR was sampled from a female donor with Graves disease. The source material was peripheral blood mononuclear cells (PBMCs), sampled at new diagnosis, from a patient treated with antithyroid drugs. The chain combines TRBV28 with TRBJ2-7, with D perhaps matching TRBD2 (6 bases). CDR3 coding DNA: TGTGCCAGCACCACACCCGGGGGCTACGAGCAGTACTTC. Its translation: CASTTPGGYEQYF.